This TCR beta chain is drawn from a study of T cells in women clearing cervical HPV infection. Germline V gives CDR1 LNHDA, CDR2 SQIVND (reference sequence). The CDR3 consists of 13 residues. TCR beta CDR3 amplified by multiplex PCR from approximately 1,300 ng genomic DNA. The assay was immunoSEQ multiplex PCR, and TCRdb's table has in-frame clones only and misses some. This listing includes roughly 38,000 clones. General study points: Unknown T-cell numbers per sample may underlie the richness differences. Combining TCR richness with V gene abundances gave roughly 0.8 AUC.

A note on this clone: Its antigen is not identified. The CDR3 end lies 3 residues beyond the end of the read and is filled in from the germline J gene.

The sequenced sample consisted of blood buffy coat. The receptor comes from a woman aged 18 to 75 with a cervical HPV16 infection that either progressed to CIN3+ or cleared (not recorded which). The chain joins TRBV19 to TRBJ2-2; a weak D match, TRBD1 (6 bases). CDR3 sequence: CASSAGVYSPLFF. CDR3 DNA, as far as it was read: TGTGCCAGTAGTGCAGGGGTCTATTCACCG.